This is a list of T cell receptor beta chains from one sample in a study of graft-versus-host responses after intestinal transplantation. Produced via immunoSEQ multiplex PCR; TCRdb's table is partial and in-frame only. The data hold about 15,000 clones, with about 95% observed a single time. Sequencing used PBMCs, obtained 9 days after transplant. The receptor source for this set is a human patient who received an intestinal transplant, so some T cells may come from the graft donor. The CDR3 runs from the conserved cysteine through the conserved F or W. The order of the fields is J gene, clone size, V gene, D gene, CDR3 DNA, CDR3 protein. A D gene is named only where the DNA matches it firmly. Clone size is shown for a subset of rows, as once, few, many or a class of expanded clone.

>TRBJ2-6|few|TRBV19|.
TGTGCCAGTAGTGAGGGGGTTGGTGGGGCCAACGTCCTGACTTTC
CASSEGVGGANVLTF
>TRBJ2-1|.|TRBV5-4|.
TGTGCCAGCAGCCCCAGCCCGCCGAATGGGCAGTTCTTC
CASSPSPPNGQFF
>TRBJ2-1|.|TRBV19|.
TGTGCCAGTAGTCATGCGGGCTCCTACAATGAGCAGTTCTTC
CASSHAGSYNEQFF
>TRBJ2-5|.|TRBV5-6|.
TGTGCCAGCAGCTTGGAAGAGACCCAGTACTTC
CASSLEETQYF
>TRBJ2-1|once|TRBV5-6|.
TGTGCCAGCAGCTCCGGCTCGGGATACAATGAGCAGTTCTTC
CASSSGSGYNEQFF
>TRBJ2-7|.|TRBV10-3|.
TGTGCCATCAGTGCAGAGACGGAAACCTACGAGCAGTACTTC
CAISAETETYEQYF
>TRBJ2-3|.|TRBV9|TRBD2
TGTGCCAGCAGCTCAAGCGGGAGAGGCACAGATACGCAGTATTTT
CASSSSGRGTDTQYF
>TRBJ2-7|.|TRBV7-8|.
TGTGCCAGCAGCCCCGGAGGAGGGGCCTACGAGCAGTACTTC
CASSPGGGAYEQYF
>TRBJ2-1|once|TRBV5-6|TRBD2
TGTGCCAGCAGCTTGGGGCAGCGGGGGGAGCAGTTCTTC
CASSLGQRGEQFF
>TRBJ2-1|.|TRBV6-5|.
TGTGCCAGCAGTCATCGGAGGGCCTACAATGAGCAGTTCTTC
CASSHRRAYNEQFF
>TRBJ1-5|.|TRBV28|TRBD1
TGTGCCAGCAGCCAGACAGGGCGCGATCAGCCCCAGCATTTT
CASSQTGRDQPQHF
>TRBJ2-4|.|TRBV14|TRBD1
TGTGCCAGCAGCCAAACCCTCAGGGGGCTTGTGTCATCAGCCAAAAACATTCAGTACTTC
CASSQTLRGLVSSAKNIQYF
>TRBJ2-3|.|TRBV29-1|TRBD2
TGCAGCGTTGAGGCTAGCGGGAGAGGCACAGATACGCAGTATTTT
CSVEASGRGTDTQYF
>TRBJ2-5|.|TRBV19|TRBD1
TGTGCCAGTAGTCCGTTGACAGGGGGGGAGACCCAGTACTTC
CASSPLTGGETQYF
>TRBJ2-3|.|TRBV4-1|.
TGCGCCAGCAGCCAAGGATATGGGATGGATACGCAGTATTTT
CASSQGYGMDTQYF
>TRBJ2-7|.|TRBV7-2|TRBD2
TGTGCCAGCAGCTTAAGGACTAGCTCCTACGAGCAGTACTTC
CASSLRTSSYEQYF
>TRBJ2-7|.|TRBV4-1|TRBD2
TGCGCCAGCAGCCCCCGGGACTATAGCTCCTACGAGCAGTACTTC
CASSPRDYSSYEQYF
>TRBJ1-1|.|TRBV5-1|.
TGCGCCAGCAGCTTGTCTGGTACTGAAGCTTTCTTT
CASSLSGTEAFF
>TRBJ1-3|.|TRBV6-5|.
TGTGCCAGCAGCCAAGTGGGGTCTGGAAACACCATATATTTT
CASSQVGSGNTIYF
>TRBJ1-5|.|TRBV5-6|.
TGTGCCAGCAGCCAGGGACCGTACGTCGATAGCAATCAGCCCCAGCATTTT
CASSQGPYVDSNQPQHF
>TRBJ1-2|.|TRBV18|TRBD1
TGTGCCAGCTCACCCCCGGGACAGCCGCTTTTTGGCTACACCTTC
CASSPPGQPLFGYTF
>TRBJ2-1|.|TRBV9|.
TGTGCCAGCAGCGTAGCGGGCAGCGCGCCCTACAATGAGCAGTTCTTC
CASSVAGSAPYNEQFF
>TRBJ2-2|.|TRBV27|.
TGTGCCAGCAGTTTAGGGTGGAGGGGCCCCGGGGAGCTGTTTTTT
CASSLGWRGPGELFF
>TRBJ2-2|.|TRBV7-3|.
TGTGCCAGCAGCTTAGTGGGGACATCGAACACCGGGGAGCTGTTTTTT
CASSLVGTSNTGELFF
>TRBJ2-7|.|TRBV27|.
TGTGCCAGCAGTAGTACCTACGAGCAGTACTTC
CASSSTYEQYF
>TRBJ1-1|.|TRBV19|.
TGTGCCAGTAGTGATTATATGGGGCCTGAAGCTTTCTTT
CASSDYMGPEAFF
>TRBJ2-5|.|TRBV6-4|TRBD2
TGTGCCAGCAGTGACTGCGATGTGGGACTAGCGGGAGGGATGGAGACCCAGTACTTC
CASSDCDVGLAGGMETQYF
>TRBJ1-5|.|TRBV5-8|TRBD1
TGTGCCAGCAGCTTGACGGGCAGGGGGCGAACTCAGCCCCAGCATTTT
CASSLTGRGRTQPQHF
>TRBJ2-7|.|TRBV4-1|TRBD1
TGCGCCAGCAGCCAAGTCCTTTCTCTACGGGACAGAGCCTACGAGCAGTACTTC
CASSQVLSLRDRAYEQYF